Listed below are T cell receptor beta chains from one sample, sequenced in a study of T cells in narcolepsy. The repertoire was sequenced with immunoSEQ multiplex PCR; TCRdb's copy has only in-frame clones and lacks some. Seen here are over 25,000 clones, about nine tenths observed once, and the top ten hold around 1.2%. The sample was CD45RA- memory CD4+ T cells from PBMCs. The receptors were gathered from a human donor with narcolepsy. CDR3s include the opening cysteine and the closing phenylalanine or tryptophan. D genes are given only for firm matches. A row's size may be missing; if present it is once, few, many or a size class.

-	TRBJ1-2	TRBV5-1	-	TGCGCCAGCAGGTCCCCAGGGAGGAACTATGGCTACACCTTC	CASRSPGRNYGYTF
-	TRBJ1-4	TRBV28	-	TGTGCCAGCAGGTACAGGGTTGAAAAACTGTTTTTT	CASRYRVEKLFF
few	TRBJ2-2	TRBV6-5	-	TGTGCCAGCAGTCCTCGGGGCTGGGGTACCGGGGAGCTGTTTTTT	CASSPRGWGTGELFF
-	TRBJ2-3	TRBV7-2	TRBD2	TGTGCCAGCAGCCACGGAGGTCTAGCGGGGGGCACAGATACGCAGTATTTT	CASSHGGLAGGTDTQYF
-	TRBJ1-2	TRBV15	-	TGTGCCACCAGCAGAGATCCCGAGGCGGGCTACACCTTC	CATSRDPEAGYTF
-	TRBJ1-2	TRBV27	-	TGTGCCAGCAGGCGGGGGAATGGCTACACCTTC	CASRRGNGYTF
-	TRBJ2-2	TRBV5-1	-	TGCGCCAGCAGCTTGGGTGCGGGAACCGCCGGGGAGCTGTTTTTT	CASSLGAGTAGELFF
-	TRBJ2-3	TRBV7-2	-	TGTGCCAGCAGCCCCCCGGGGAATACGCAGTATTTT	CASSPPGNTQYF
-	TRBJ2-5	TRBV5-1	-	TGCGCCAGCGGGGAAAGCCTAGTAGAGACCCAGTACTTC	CASGESLVETQYF
-	TRBJ2-2	TRBV19	-	TGTGCCAGTAGTATAGTTAGGACCGGGGAGCTGTTTTTT	CASSIVRTGELFF
-	TRBJ1-3	TRBV2	-	TGTGCCAGCCATACAGAATACTCTGGAAACACCATATATTTT	CASHTEYSGNTIYF
-	TRBJ2-7	TRBV6-5	TRBD1	TGTGCCAGCAGTTACTCGAACAGGGGACCCTACGAGCAGTACTTC	CASSYSNRGPYEQYF
-	TRBJ1-2	TRBV5-1	-	TGCGCCAGCAGCTATGAGGAACCCTTCACCGATGGCTACACCTTC	CASSYEEPFTDGYTF
-	TRBJ1-1	TRBV6-5	TRBD1	TGTGCCAGCAGCCCCGGACAGGGGAATCGGGCTTTCTTT	CASSPGQGNRAFF
-	TRBJ1-2	TRBV30	-	TGTGCCTGGATCAGCCGGGTATATGGCTACACCTTC	CAWISRVYGYTF
-	TRBJ2-2	TRBV5-1	TRBD1	TGCGCCAGCAGCTTGACGGGACAGGCTGGGTTGGCCGGGGAGCTGTTTTTT	CASSLTGQAGLAGELFF
-	TRBJ1-4	TRBV28	-	TGTGCCAGCACCATTCAAGTTGCAACTAATGAAAAACTGTTTTTT	CASTIQVATNEKLFF
-	TRBJ1-6	TRBV6-5	TRBD1	TGTGCCAGCAGAGACAGGGACGGACCCCTCCACTTT	CASRDRDGPLHF
-	TRBJ1-2	TRBV29-1	-	TGCAGCGTTGAGAGCAGCGGGGGCGAGGCCTATGGCCACACCTTC	CSVESSGGEAYGHTF
few	TRBJ2-1	TRBV28	TRBD2	TGTGCCAGCAGGATCCCTAGCGGCAGAAGTAATGAGCAGTTCTTC	CASRIPSGRSNEQFF
-	TRBJ2-5	TRBV7-7	TRBD1	TGTGCCAGCAGCTTAGGTTTTCAGGGGGTGGGAGAGACCCAGTACTTC	CASSLGFQGVGETQYF
-	TRBJ1-6	TRBV28	-	TGTGCCAGCAATGGACATCTAACGGGGTCCTATAATTCACCCCTCCACTTT	CASNGHLTGSYNSPLHF
once	TRBJ2-1	TRBV7-7	-	TGTGCCAGCAGCTTAGGTCTAGACAATGAGCAGTTCTTC	CASSLGLDNEQFF
-	TRBJ2-1	TRBV7-2	-	TGTGCCAGCAGCTTCTCCGGGCCGAGATACAATGAGCAGTTCTTC	CASSFSGPRYNEQFF
-	TRBJ2-2	TRBV5-1	-	TGCGCCAGCAGCTTGGAGTCGGGAGTGAACACCGGGGAGCTGTTTTTT	CASSLESGVNTGELFF
-	TRBJ2-7	TRBV5-6	TRBD1	TGTGCCAGCAGCTTGCCGGGACAGGGAGGCGGCGAGCAGTACTTC	CASSLPGQGGGEQYF
-	TRBJ2-1	TRBV28	-	TGTGCCAGCGCGGGCCCCCATTTCGCTGAGCAGTTCTTC	CASAGPHFAEQFF
-	TRBJ1-5	TRBV6-5	-	TGTGCCAGCAGTGAATCAGGCGGCAATCAGCCCCAGCATTTT	CASSESGGNQPQHF
-	TRBJ2-1	TRBV28	-	TGTGCCAGCAGTTTCAAGCGGGTTGCTTACAATGAGCAGTTCTTC	CASSFKRVAYNEQFF
-	TRBJ1-2	TRBV5-5	-	TGTGCCAGCAGCTTGGCCACAGGGCCTAACTATGGCTACACCTTC	CASSLATGPNYGYTF
-	TRBJ2-4	TRBV7-2	TRBD2	TGTGCCAGCAGCCCTGTCGGGTCCAACGGGAGGAACATTCAGTACTTC	CASSPVGSNGRNIQYF
-	TRBJ2-5	TRBV28	-	TGTGCCGCCGCCCGAGGAAAAATAGAGACCCAGTACTTC	CAAARGKIETQYF
few	TRBJ1-1	TRBV28	TRBD1	TGTGCCAGCAGCCTGGGACAGGCGAACACTGAAGCTTTCTTT	CASSLGQANTEAFF
-	TRBJ1-1	TRBV12-5	TRBD1	TGTGCTAGTGGCTTCATACAGGGGGCGCGTACTGAAGCTTTCTTT	CASGFIQGARTEAFF
-	TRBJ2-7	TRBV27	-	TGTGCCAGCAGTTACGGACAAGGTGGGGACGAGCAGTACTTC	CASSYGQGGDEQYF
-	TRBJ2-7	TRBV7-2	TRBD1	TGTGCCAGCAGCTCAACCGGGACAGTCTCCTACGAGCAGTACTTC	CASSSTGTVSYEQYF
-	TRBJ2-3	TRBV7-9	-	TGTGCCAGCAGCTTAGAAGGGGCAAGAGGGGCAGATACGCAGTATTTT	CASSLEGARGADTQYF
-	TRBJ2-7	TRBV20-1	-	TGCAGTGCTGCCCGGTCCCACGAGCAGTACTTC	CSAARSHEQYF
-	TRBJ1-3	TRBV28	-	TGTGCCAGCAGTTTATTAAGGAACACCATATATTTT	CASSLLRNTIYF
-	TRBJ1-1	TRBV7-2	-	TGTGCCAGCAGCTTAAAGGGCTTCAGGACTGAAGCTTTCTTT	CASSLKGFRTEAFF
-	TRBJ1-5	TRBV9	TRBD1	TGTGCCAGCAGCCCCGGACAGGGGTATAGCAATCAGCCCCAGCATTTT	CASSPGQGYSNQPQHF
-	TRBJ1-5	TRBV28	TRBD1	TGTGCCAGTGGGTCACAGGGGAATCAGCCCCAGCATTTT	CASGSQGNQPQHF
-	TRBJ1-1	TRBV6-6	TRBD1	TGTGCCAGCAGGGAGACAGGGTTCACTGAAGCTTTCTTT	CASRETGFTEAFF
-	TRBJ2-4	TRBV2	-	TGTGCCAGCACAGGGGACAAAAACATTCAGTACTTC	CASTGDKNIQYF
-	TRBJ2-7	TRBV28	-	TGTGCCAGCAGCGGGAGGGGAGGGGGCTTCTACGAGCAGTACTTC	CASSGRGGGFYEQYF
-	TRBJ1-3	TRBV6-1	TRBD1	TGTGCCAGCCATATGACAGGGACATTTGGAAACACCATATATTTT	CASHMTGTFGNTIYF
-	TRBJ2-1	TRBV7-9	-	TGTGCCAGCAGCCCATCCAGGGGGGTTCACAATGAGCAGTTCTTC	CASSPSRGVHNEQFF
-	TRBJ2-1	TRBV27	TRBD2	TGTGCCAGCAGTTTTTGGACTAGCGGGCCCAATGAGCAGTTCTTC	CASSFWTSGPNEQFF